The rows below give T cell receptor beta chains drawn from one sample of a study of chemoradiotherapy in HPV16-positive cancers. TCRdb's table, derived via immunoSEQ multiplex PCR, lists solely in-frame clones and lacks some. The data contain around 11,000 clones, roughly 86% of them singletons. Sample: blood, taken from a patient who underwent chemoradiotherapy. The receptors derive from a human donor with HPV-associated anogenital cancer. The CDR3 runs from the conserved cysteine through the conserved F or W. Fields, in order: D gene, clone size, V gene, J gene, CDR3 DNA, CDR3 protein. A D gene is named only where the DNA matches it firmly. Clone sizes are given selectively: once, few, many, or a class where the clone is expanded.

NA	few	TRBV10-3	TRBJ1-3	TGTGCCATTCGGATTGAAGTCTCTGGAAACACCATATATTTT	CAIRIEVSGNTIYF
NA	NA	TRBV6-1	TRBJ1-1	TGTGCCAGCAGCCTTCCGACAGGCGCGAACACTGAAGCTTTCTTT	CASSLPTGANTEAFF
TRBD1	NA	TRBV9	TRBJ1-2	TGTGCCAGCAGCACCGGACAGGGTCAAGCTAACTATGGCTACACCTTC	CASSTGQGQANYGYTF
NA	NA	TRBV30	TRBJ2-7	TGTGCCTGGGGAAGCCCAATAGGAGTCCTACGGGAGCAGTACTTC	CAWGSPIGVLREQYF
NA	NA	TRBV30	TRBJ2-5	TGTGCCTGGAGCAAACAGGGCACCGAGACCCAGTACTTC	CAWSKQGTETQYF
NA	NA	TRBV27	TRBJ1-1	TGTGCCAGCAGTTTCCCAGGGGCTGAAGCTTTCTTT	CASSFPGAEAFF
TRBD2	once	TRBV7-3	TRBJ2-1	TGTGCCAGCAGCCCGGGAGGGGCCGCAGCGAAAACGGGCTCCTACAATGAGCAGTTCTTC	CASSPGGAAAKTGSYNEQFF
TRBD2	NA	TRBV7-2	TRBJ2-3	TGTGCCAGCAGCGGAGGGGGGAGCGGGGGATGGCTTCAGTATTTT	CASSGGGSGGWLQYF
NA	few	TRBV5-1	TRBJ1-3	TGCGCCAGCAGCCCCATGGGAAATACCGGAAACACCATATATTTT	CASSPMGNTGNTIYF
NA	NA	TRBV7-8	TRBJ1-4	TGTGCCAGCAGCTTAGGTTCGGGAAGTCATGAAAAACTGTTTTTT	CASSLGSGSHEKLFF
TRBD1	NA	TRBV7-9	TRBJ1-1	TGTGCCAGCAGCTCTCGACAGGGCCCTGAAGCTTTCTTT	CASSSRQGPEAFF
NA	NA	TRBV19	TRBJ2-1	TGTGCCAGCACTAAGGGGGGGGGCCGGGATCCTGCCAATGAGCAGTTCTTC	CASTKGGGRDPANEQFF
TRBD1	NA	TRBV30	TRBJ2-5	TGTGCCTGGGGACAGGGGCAAGGGGAGACCCAGTACTTC	CAWGQGQGETQYF
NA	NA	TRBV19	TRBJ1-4	TGTGCCAGTAGTATTATCCCCCGCATAACAACTAATGAAAAACTGTTTTTT	CASSIIPRITTNEKLFF
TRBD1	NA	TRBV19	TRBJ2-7	TGTGCCAGTAGACATGGACAGGGCTACGAGCAGTACTTC	CASRHGQGYEQYF
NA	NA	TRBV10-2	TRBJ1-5	TGCGCCAGCAGTCGGGGGGGAGGAGATCAGCCCCAGCATTTT	CASSRGGGDQPQHF
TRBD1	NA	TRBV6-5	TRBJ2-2	TGTGCCAGCAGTTACCTTTCAGGGGGCACCGGGGAGCTGTTTTTT	CASSYLSGGTGELFF
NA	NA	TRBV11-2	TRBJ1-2	TGTGCCAGCAGCTCCCAGAGCAGGGGCTTCGATGGCTACACCTTC	CASSSQSRGFDGYTF
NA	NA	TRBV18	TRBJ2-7	TGTGCCAGCTCACCGCCCCTGACAGTCCCCGACTTCTACGAGCAGTACTTC	CASSPPLTVPDFYEQYF
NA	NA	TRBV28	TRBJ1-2	TGTGCCAGCAGTTTGGGAGGTTTATACTATGGCTACACCTTC	CASSLGGLYYGYTF
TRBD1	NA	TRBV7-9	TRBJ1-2	TGTGCCAGCAGCCTACAGGGGGCTCTTGGCTACACCTTC	CASSLQGALGYTF
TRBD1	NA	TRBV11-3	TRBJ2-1	TGTGCCAGCAGCTTAGGACAGGGAGACTACAATGAGCAGTTCTTC	CASSLGQGDYNEQFF
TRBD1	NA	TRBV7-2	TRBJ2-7	TGTGCCAGCAGCTACGGGACAGCTACCTACGAGCAGTACTTC	CASSYGTATYEQYF
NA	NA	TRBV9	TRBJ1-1	TGTGCCAGTGGAGAGTTGAAGGCTGAAGCTTTCTTT	CASGELKAEAFF
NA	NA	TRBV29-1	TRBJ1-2	TGCAGCGCATATTCCGACAGCTATGGCTACACCTTC	CSAYSDSYGYTF
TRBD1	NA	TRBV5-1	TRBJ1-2	TGCGCCAGCAGCTATCGACAGGGGACTCCTAACTATGGCTACACCTTC	CASSYRQGTPNYGYTF
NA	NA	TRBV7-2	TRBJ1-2	TGTGCCAGCAGCCAAAACCAGGGTAACTATGGCTACACCTTC	CASSQNQGNYGYTF
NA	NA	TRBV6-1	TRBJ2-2	TGTGCCAGCAGAGAAACAGGACTACTAGTCCAGACGGACACCGGGGAGCTGTTTTTT	CASRETGLLVQTDTGELFF
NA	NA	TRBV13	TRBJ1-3	TGTGCCAGCAGCTTAGGCGGGAGCTCTGGAAACACCATATATTTT	CASSLGGSSGNTIYF
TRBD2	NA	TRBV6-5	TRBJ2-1	TGTGCCAGCAGCCCTCGGCGGGGGGGCAGTTCTGAGCAGTTCTTC	CASSPRRGGSSEQFF
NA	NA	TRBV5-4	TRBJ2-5	TGTGCCAGCAGCTTGGTCGGGCGGGGTGAGAAAGAGACCCAGTACTTC	CASSLVGRGEKETQYF
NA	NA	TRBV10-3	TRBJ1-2	TGTGCCATCAGTGAGTCTTGGGGGGGGCAGCTCTATGGCTACACCTTC	CAISESWGGQLYGYTF
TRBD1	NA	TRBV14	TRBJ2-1	TGTGCCAGCAGCCCTAGACAGGGGGAGAGGCAGTTCTTC	CASSPRQGERQFF
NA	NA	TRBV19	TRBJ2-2	TGTGCCAGTAGGACGGGCGGGGAGCTGTTTTTT	CASRTGGELFF
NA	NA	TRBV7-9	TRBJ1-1	TGTGCCAGCAGCATTACTGAAGCTTTCTTT	CASSITEAFF
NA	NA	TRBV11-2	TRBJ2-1	TGTGCCAGCAGCTTAGACCCTAGGAGCAACAATGAGCAGTTCTTC	CASSLDPRSNNEQFF
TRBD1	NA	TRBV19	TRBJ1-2	TGTGCCAGTAGTGCTCGACAGGGTTACAACTATGGCTACACCTTC	CASSARQGYNYGYTF
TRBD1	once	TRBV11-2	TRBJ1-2	TGTGCCAGCAGCTCCACAGGGGATACTAACTATGGCTACACCTTC	CASSSTGDTNYGYTF
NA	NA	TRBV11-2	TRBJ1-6	TGTGCCAGCAGCTTAGGAGGTTCCAATTCACCCCTCCACTTT	CASSLGGSNSPLHF
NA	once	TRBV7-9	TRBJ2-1	TGTGCCAGCAGCCTCAGCTCCTACAATGAGCAGTTCTTC	CASSLSSYNEQFF
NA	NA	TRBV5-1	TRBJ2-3	TGCGCCAGCAGCTTGGGCAGCACCCGCACAGATACGCAGTATTTT	CASSLGSTRTDTQYF
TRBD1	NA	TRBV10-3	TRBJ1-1	TGTGCCATCAGTGAGTCAGGGACAGGGGGAGGGGGCACTGAAGCTTTCTTT	CAISESGTGGGGTEAFF
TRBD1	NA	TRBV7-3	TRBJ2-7	TGTGCCAGCAGCTTAGGGTTTGGGACAGGCTACGAGCAGTACTTC	CASSLGFGTGYEQYF
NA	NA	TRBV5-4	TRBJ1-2	TGTGCCAGCAGACCAACGGGGGGCGCTGGCTACACCTTC	CASRPTGGAGYTF
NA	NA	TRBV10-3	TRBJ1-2	TGTGCCATCAGTGATCAGGGGCAGTTAGGTGGCTACACCTTC	CAISDQGQLGGYTF
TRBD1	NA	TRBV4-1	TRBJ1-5	TGCGCCAGCAGCCCTGAAGCGGGACAGGGGTTTCAGCCCCAGCATTTT	CASSPEAGQGFQPQHF
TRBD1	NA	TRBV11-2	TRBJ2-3	TGTGCCAGCAGCTACGACAGGGGAAGAGGGACAGATACGCAGTATTTT	CASSYDRGRGTDTQYF
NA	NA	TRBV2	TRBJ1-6	TGTGCCAGCAGCCCCCGTAGAGGGTTATACTCACCCCTCCACTTT	CASSPRRGLYSPLHF
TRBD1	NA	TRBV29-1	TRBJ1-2	TGCAGCGATACGACAGGGGTTGCCTATGGCTACACCTTC	CSDTTGVAYGYTF
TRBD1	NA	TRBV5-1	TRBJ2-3	TGCGCCAGCAGCTTGGGAGACAGGGGACCCCTGGGGGCAGATACGCAGTATTTT	CASSLGDRGPLGADTQYF
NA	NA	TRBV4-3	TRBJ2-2	TGCGCCAGCAGCCAAGATTTCCGGGACCTCTCCGGGGAGCTGTTTTTT	CASSQDFRDLSGELFF
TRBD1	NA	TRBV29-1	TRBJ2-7	TGCAGCGTTGCCACAGGGGCCTCCTACGAGCAGTACTTC	CSVATGASYEQYF